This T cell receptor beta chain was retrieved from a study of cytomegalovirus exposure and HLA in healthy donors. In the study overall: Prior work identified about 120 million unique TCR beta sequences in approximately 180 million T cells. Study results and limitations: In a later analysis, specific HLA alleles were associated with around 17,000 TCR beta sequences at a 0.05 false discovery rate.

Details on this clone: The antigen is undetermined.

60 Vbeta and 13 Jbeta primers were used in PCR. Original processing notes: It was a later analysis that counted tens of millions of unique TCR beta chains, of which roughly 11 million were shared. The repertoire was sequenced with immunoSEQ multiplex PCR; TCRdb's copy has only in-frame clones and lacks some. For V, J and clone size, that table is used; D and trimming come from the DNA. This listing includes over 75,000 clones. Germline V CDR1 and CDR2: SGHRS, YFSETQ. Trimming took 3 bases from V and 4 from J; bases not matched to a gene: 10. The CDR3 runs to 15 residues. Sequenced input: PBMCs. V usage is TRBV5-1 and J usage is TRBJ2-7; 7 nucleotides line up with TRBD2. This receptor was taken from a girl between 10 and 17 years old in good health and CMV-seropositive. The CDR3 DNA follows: TGCGCCAGCAGCTCCTCCCGGGACTACCAATACGAGCAGTACTTC. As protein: CASSSSRDYQYEQYF.